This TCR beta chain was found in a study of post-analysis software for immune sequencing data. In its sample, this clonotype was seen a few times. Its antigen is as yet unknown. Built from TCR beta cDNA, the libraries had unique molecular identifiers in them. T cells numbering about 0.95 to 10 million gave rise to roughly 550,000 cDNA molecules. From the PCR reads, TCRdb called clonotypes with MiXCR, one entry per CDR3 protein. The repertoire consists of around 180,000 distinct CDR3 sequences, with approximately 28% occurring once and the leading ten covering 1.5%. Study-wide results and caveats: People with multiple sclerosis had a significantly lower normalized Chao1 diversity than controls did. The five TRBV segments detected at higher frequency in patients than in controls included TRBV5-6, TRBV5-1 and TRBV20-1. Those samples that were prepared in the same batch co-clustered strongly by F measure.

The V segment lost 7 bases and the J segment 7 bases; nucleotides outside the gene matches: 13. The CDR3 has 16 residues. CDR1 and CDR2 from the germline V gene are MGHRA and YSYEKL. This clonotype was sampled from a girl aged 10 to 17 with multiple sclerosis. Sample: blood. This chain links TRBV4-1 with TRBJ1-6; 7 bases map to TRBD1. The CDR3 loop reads CASTLSGTAENSPLHF. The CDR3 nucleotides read TGCGCCAGCACCTTATCGGGGACAGCTGAAAATTCACCCCTCCACTTT.